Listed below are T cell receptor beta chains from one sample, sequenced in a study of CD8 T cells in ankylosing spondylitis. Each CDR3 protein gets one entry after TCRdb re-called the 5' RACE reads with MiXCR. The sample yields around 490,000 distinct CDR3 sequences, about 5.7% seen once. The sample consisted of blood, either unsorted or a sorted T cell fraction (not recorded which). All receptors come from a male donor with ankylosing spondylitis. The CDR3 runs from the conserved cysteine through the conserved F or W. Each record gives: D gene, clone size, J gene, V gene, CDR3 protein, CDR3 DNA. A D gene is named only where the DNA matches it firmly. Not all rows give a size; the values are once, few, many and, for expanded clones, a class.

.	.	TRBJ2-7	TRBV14	CASSIGLDYEQYF	TGTGCCAGCAGCATTGGACTGGACTACGAGCAGTACTTC
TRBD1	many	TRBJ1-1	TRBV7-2	CASSFWQGALVNTEAFF	TGTGCCAGCAGCTTTTGGCAGGGGGCGCTCGTGAACACTGAAGCTTTCTTT
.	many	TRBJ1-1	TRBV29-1	CSVGETEAFF	TGCAGCGTCGGAGAAACTGAAGCTTTCTTT
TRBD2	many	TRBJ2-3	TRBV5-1	CASSSGRGSFSTDTQYF	TGCGCCAGCAGCTCTGGGAGGGGCTCTTTTAGCACAGATACGCAGTATTTT
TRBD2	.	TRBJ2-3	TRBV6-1	CASRAGRTTDTQYF	TGTGCCAGCAGAGCGGGACGGACCACAGATACGCAGTATTTT
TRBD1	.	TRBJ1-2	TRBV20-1	CSASIPGQLNYGYTF	TGCAGTGCTAGTATCCCGGGACAGCTGAACTATGGCTACACCTTC
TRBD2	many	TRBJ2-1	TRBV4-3	CASSHRDGGGRINEQFF	TGCGCCAGCAGCCACAGGGACGGGGGGGGGCGAATCAATGAGCAGTTCTTC
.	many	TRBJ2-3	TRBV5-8	CASSLYRVKADTQYF	TGTGCCAGCAGCTTGTATAGGGTTAAGGCAGATACGCAGTATTTT
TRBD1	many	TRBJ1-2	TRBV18	CASSPPVMEGTANYGYTF	TGTGCCAGCTCACCACCTGTAATGGAGGGGACAGCTAACTATGGCTACACCTTC
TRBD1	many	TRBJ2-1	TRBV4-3	CASSQARTGENEQFF	TGCGCCAGCAGCCAGGCAAGGACAGGGGAAAATGAGCAGTTCTTC
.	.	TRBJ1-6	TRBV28	CASSSLDAPRDSPLHF	TGTGCCAGCAGTTCTCTGGACGCGCCCCGAGATTCACCCCTCCACTTT
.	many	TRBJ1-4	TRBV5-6	CASSLAMSTNEKLFF	TGTGCCAGCAGCTTGGCCATGTCAACTAATGAAAAACTGTTTTTT
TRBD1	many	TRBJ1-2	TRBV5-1	CASSLEQGDYGYTF	TGCGCCAGCAGCTTGGAACAGGGGGACTATGGCTACACCTTC
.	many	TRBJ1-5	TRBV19	CASSIIRRDQPQHF	TGTGCCAGTAGTATAATACGGAGGGATCAGCCCCAGCATTTT
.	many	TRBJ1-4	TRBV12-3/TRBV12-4	CASSHGRRRGEKLFF	TGTGCCAGCAGTCATGGCAGGCGACGAGGAGAAAAACTGTTTTTT
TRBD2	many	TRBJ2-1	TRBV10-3	CAISEELAGYNEQFF	TGTGCCATCAGTGAAGAACTAGCGGGGTACAATGAGCAGTTCTTC
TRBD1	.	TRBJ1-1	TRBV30	CAWSVGQVHTEAFF	TGTGCCTGGAGTGTAGGACAGGTACACACTGAAGCTTTCTTT
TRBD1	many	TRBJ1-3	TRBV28	CASTLGTGGKNTIYF	TGTGCCAGCACCCTCGGGACAGGGGGTAAAAACACCATATATTTT
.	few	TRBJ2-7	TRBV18	CASSIVAPEQYF	TGTGCCAGCTCAATTGTGGCCCCCGAGCAGTACTTC
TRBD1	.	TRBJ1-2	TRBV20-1	CSATTGGLTWGYTF	TGCAGCGCCACCACAGGGGGACTGACGTGGGGCTACACCTTC
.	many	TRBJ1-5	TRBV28	CASSLSWGEPQHF	TGTGCCAGCAGTTTATCCTGGGGTGAGCCCCAGCATTTT
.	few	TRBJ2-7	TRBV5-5	CASSYNRVGEQYF	TGTGCCAGCAGCTATAACAGGGTAGGCGAGCAGTACTTC
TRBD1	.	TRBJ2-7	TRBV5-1	CASSLSPQGALEQYF	TGCGCCAGCAGCTTGTCACCGCAGGGGGCTCTCGAGCAGTACTTC
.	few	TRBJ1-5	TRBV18	CASSPKPDLEQPQHF	TGTGCCAGCTCACCAAAACCAGACTTGGAGCAGCCCCAGCATTTT
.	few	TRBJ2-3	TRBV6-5	CASSHRSLGLGTDTQYF	TGTGCCAGCAGTCACAGGAGCCTGGGACTTGGCACAGATACGCAGTATTTT
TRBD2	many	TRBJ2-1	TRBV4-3	CASSGGLAGGSDEQFF	TGCGCCAGCAGTGGGGGACTAGCGGGGGGGTCAGATGAGCAGTTCTTC
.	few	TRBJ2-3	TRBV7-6	CASSLGSGGGDTQYF	TGTGCCAGCAGCTTAGGGAGTGGCGGAGGGGATACGCAGTATTTT
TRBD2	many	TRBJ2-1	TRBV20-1	CSAPREGDYNEQFF	TGCAGTGCCCCGCGGGAGGGCGACTACAATGAGCAGTTCTTC
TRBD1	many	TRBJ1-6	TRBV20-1	CSARDRLRDSTANSPLHF	TGCAGTGCTAGAGATCGCCTACGGGACAGTACAGCTAATTCACCCCTCCACTTT
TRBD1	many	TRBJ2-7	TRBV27	CASSRRQGTYEQYF	TGTGCCAGCAGTCGTAGACAGGGTACTTACGAGCAGTACTTC
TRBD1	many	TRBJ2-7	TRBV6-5	CASSYSAGGTYEQYF	TGTGCCAGCAGTTACTCGGCAGGGGGCACCTACGAGCAGTACTTC
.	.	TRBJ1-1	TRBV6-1	CASSENAEAFF	TGTGCCAGCAGTGAAAACGCTGAAGCTTTCTTT
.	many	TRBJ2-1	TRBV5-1	CASSVAQSDEQFF	TGCGCCAGCAGCGTTGCTCAGAGCGATGAGCAGTTCTTC